This T cell receptor beta chain is drawn from a study of CD8 T cells in ankylosing spondylitis (TCRdb year 2017). In the study overall: The study set out to find disease-linked TCR variants by profiling T cell receptor beta repertoires in ankylosing spondylitis patients and healthy donors. The full study cohort comprised around 23 ankylosing spondylitis patients and 85 to 120 healthy donors. Peripheral blood was sampled, and synovial fluid was also collected from ankylosing spondylitis patients.

Overall results and qualifications from the work: In peripheral blood, the disease-linked clones were found at relatively low frequencies and had a CD8+ phenotype. The disease-linked clones were reported as significantly enriched in matched synovial fluid samples from ankylosing spondylitis patients. Some motif variants had previously been reported in the synovial fluid and blood of reactive arthritis patients, which suggests shared mechanisms of disease initiation. Blood from ankylosing spondylitis patients appeared to be characterized by a TCR beta motif composed of under 10 highly homologous amino acid variants.

Sequencing took place on an Illumina HiSeq 2500. Quantitative 5'-RACE with molecular barcodes was the method used to prepare the TCR beta libraries. In the authors' own workflow: A new computational method, built on a probabilistic model of VDJ rearrangement, was used to identify disease-linked TCR variants. TCRdb passed the public sequencing reads through fastp at Q25 and MiXCR, retaining productive beta sequences. CDR3 protein duplicates are merged, each entry listing the most common genes and DNA. V and J calls and clone size were set by TCRdb, not the authors. The sample table holds 250,000 to 300,000 distinct CDR3 sequences, of which over 15% were seen once. Around 33% of the sample is taken by the ten largest. This clonotype appeared a few times. The specificity of this receptor is unknown. Nothing much larger sits one base from this clone, and base qualities are not available. Sequencing was done on a sample of blood, either unsorted or a sorted T cell fraction (not recorded which). The source of this sequence is a male donor with ankylosing spondylitis or in good health (not recorded which).

This receptor has the CDR3 CASSRLWASGSYEQYF. The bases are TGTGCCAGCAGCCGCCTATGGGCTAGCGGGAGTTACGAGCAGTACTTC. This chain joins TRBV7-2 to TRBJ2-7; 10 central bases correspond to TRBD2. The CDR3, from cysteine to phenylalanine, totals 16 residues. The sequence is cut down to CDR3 DNA, 48 bases in frame from base 1. CDR1 is given as SGHTA and CDR2 as FQGNSA, both from the germline V gene. Compared with germline, V lacks 5 bases and J lacks 4 bases; bases without a gene match: 11.